This T cell receptor (beta chain) came from a study of metastatic and nonmetastatic thyroid tumors. Regarding the study as a whole: Benign nodules were reported to have significantly lower TCR beta diversity than malignant thyroid tumors, in blood and tumor.

There were no patients who had received any treatment before thyroid surgery. This clone came up a few times. The antigen remains undetermined. The CDR3 spans 14 residues. Germline-derived CDR1 and CDR2 are MGHDK and SYGVNS. Trimming removed 1 base at V and 3 bases at J, with 10 bases between. Source study methods: A classifier for distant metastasis in papillary thyroid cancer was constructed using CDR3 differences observed across clinicopathological groups. TCRdb reprocessed the PCR reads via MiXCR. None of the V and J calls come from the authors' own analysis; TCRdb made them. The sample lists tens of thousands of clones, more than 20% occurring once.

The source of this sequence is a female donor with papillary thyroid cancer or a benign thyroid nodule (not recorded which). Some clones in this sample may be carry-over from other donors' samples. The specimen was blood. The chain is built from TRBV25-1 and TRBJ2-7; D remains ambiguous. CDR3 in DNA: TGTGCCAGCAGTGAATCTGGGTCAAGCTACGAGCAGTACTTC. Translation: CASSESGSSYEQYF.